This T cell receptor beta chain appears in the sequencing data of a study of T cell responses to AZD1222 COVID-19 vaccine (dated by TCRdb to the early 2020s). Background on the whole study: TCR sequencing was performed for 230 to 250 trial participants, of whom some 200 were given two doses of AZD1222 and around 26 were given two doses of MenACWY control vaccine. Trial participants were enrolled by age into subgroups of 18-55, 56-69 and 70-plus years, and around 150, 28 and 57 TCR-sequenced participants, respectively, were included in these subgroups. Broad study findings and their caveats: After two AZD1222 doses, both the breadth and the depth of spike-specific TCRs were significantly higher than at day 0 and than in MenACWY recipients. The vaccine-associated CD4 TCRs covered the entire spike protein, and the dominant responses fell in regions 160-218 and 743-854. The 56-69-year group was small, and its depth increase did not reach significance, likely because of low power. Because no day 14 peak-response samples were available, the repertoires could be characterized only after the peak T cell response. Participants were mostly white British and included more females than males, and it was suggested by the authors that clonal diversity may have been underestimated. Epitopes outside the regions mutated in the B.1.351 and B.1.1.7 variants were reportedly recognized by nearly half of the unique spike-specific TCRs. Conclusions about previously exposed vaccinees were limited because only six AZD1222 recipients were SARS-CoV-2 seropositive at baseline.

With respect to this clone: Its cognate antigen has yet to be identified. Nothing much larger sits one base from this clone, and base qualities are not available.

The CDR3 regions of human TCRbeta chains were analyzed by immunosequencing. The authors processed their data as follows. Repertoire TCRs were matched against a reference library of SARS-CoV-2-specific TCRs generated with the MIRA antigen-specificity platform. Breadth was defined as the fraction of unique TCRs that were SARS-CoV-2-associated. Depth was defined as the fraction of total T cells that were SARS-CoV-2-associated. Each spike-specific TCR was assigned to its reactive spike region and to a CD4 or CD8 class using the MIRA data. Log10-transformed breadth and depth values were compared by one-way ANOVA with Sidak's multiple comparisons tests. TCRdb carries this immuneACCESS record with in-frame sequences only. Its versions omit some clonotypes, under half of them owing to an unresolved V gene in the studies checked, with the rest unexplained. V, J and clone size derive from that table, while D and trimming were established from the DNA sequence. Within this sample are approximately 150,000 clones, with roughly 93% of them counted one time only. The leading ten clones occupy 0.75% to 1% of the sample.

The time point label here, explained by the study, means: baseline before first vaccination. What the treatment or condition label conveys for this sample: meningococcal conjugate vaccine given as trial control. Samples from vaccinated people were obtained from the UK trials COV001 and COV002, which included a single-blind randomized controlled phase 2/3 trial of AZD1222 (ChAdOx1 nCoV-19) in healthy adults. For TCRbeta chain sequencing, PBMC samples from trial participants were taken at day 0 and at day 28 after the second dose. The germline ends are 19 bases apart after V is trimmed by 7 bases and J by 6 bases. The CDR1 and CDR2 encoded by the germline V gene (reference sequence) are LNHDA and SQIVND. Spanning cysteine to phenylalanine, the CDR3 consists of 16 amino acids. The CDR3 DNA has 48 bases and is translated from base 1.

The V and J segments used are TRBV19 and TRBJ1-6; perhaps TRBD1 is the D gene, with 5 bases matching. The sample in question was peripheral blood, obtained on day 0 of MenACWY control vaccination. The sequence was collected from an adult in good health. The CDR3 in this case is CASTRRTGSSNSPLHF. The DNA sequence follows: TGTGCCAGTACCCGCCGCACAGGATCTTCTAATTCACCCCTCCACTTT. Outside the CDR3, residues come from the reference TRBV19 and TRBJ1-6 proteins, so the full variable domain is: DGGITQSPKYLFRKEGQNVTLSCEQNLNHDAMYWYRQDPGQGLRLIYYSQIVNDFQKGDIAEGYSVSREKKESFPLTVTSAQKNPTAFYLCASTRRTGSSNSPLHFGNGTRLTVT.